A selection of T cell receptor beta chains follows, all from one sample in a study of shared clonotypes between healthy human individuals. Sequencing used immunoSEQ multiplex PCR; TCRdb keeps in-frame clones, though not all of them. Seen here are fewer than 3 million clones, just under 95% observed once, and the top ten hold more than 0.35%. The specimen sequenced was naive CD4+ T cells from PBMCs. These receptors were collected from a man between 18 and 35 years old in good health. Some clones in this sample may be carry-over from other donors' samples. The CDR3 runs from the conserved cysteine through the conserved F or W. Fields, in order: clone size, V gene, CDR3 protein. Clone size, where shown, is once, few, many, or a class for clones that have expanded.

once | TRBV7-2 | CASSLMIPGDTEAFF
NA | TRBV27 | CASRHAGLGPYEQYF
NA | TRBV5-4 | CASSLGGANYGYTF
NA | TRBV5-6 | CASSFRLADTGELFF
once | TRBV9 | CASSVSSANTGELFF
NA | TRBV12-2 | CASRFPGTGNTGELFF
NA | TRBV4-1 | CASRGPLKNTEAFF
NA | TRBV7-3 | CASSPGLAGTYEQYF
NA | TRBV18 | CASSPTRDTSYEQYF
NA | TRBV9 | CASSVVGGGPGYTF
NA | TRBV5-8 | CASSFYRDYGYTF
once | TRBV27 | CASSFKLAGVSYEQYF
NA | TRBV6-4 | CASSDKGRTRLVSYEQYF
once | TRBV28 | CASSGAGLTDTQYF
NA | TRBV19 | CASTNPGQANTGELFF
NA | TRBV27 | CASSFRASGTEAFF
NA | TRBV5-1 | CASSLAGGGNSGELFF
NA | TRBV6-1 | CASPGQGAYEQYF
NA | TRBV6-1 | CACFFISNTEAFF
NA | TRBV28 | CASRDLAGSYEQYF
few | TRBV2 | CASSKGNTEAFF
NA | TRBV4-3 | CASSQVTGPGASPLHF
NA | TRBV6-1 | CASSPPPGVDKGYTF
NA | TRBV28 | CASSLRGGEGYTF
NA | TRBV5-6 | CASRDGLAGYEQYF
NA | TRBV7-3 | CASSTTRANEQFF
NA | TRBV30 | CAWSLPPPGVQFF
NA | TRBV7-9 | CASSLGLAGDYNEQFF
NA | TRBV4-3 | CASSQRLAGYSSTDTQYF
NA | TRBV9 | CASSVSIGTETDYEQYF
NA | TRBV5-1 | CASSPSLAGGRNEQFF
NA | TRBV10-3 | CAISETAGLAGVEQFF
once | TRBV28 | CASSTGAVNTEAFF
NA | TRBV28 | CASSGDPPEAFF
once | TRBV6-5 | CASSLGPLSYNEQFF
NA | TRBV5-4 | CASHRSGTITEQYF
NA | TRBV6-5 | CASSYSRVNTEAFF
NA | TRBV20-1 | CSAARSNEQFF
NA | TRBV11-2 | CASSFLRMGTGELFF
NA | TRBV5-1 | CASSLLGLSNQPQHF
NA | TRBV28 | CASRTDRGSTDTQYF
NA | TRBV7-9 | CASSLLAGVTGELFF
NA | TRBV18 | CASSPAGGRAEQFF
NA | TRBV2 | CASSEARGHQETQYF
NA | TRBV28 | CASSLYEGTYEQYF
NA | TRBV11-2 | CASSGRQSRETQYF
NA | TRBV5-4 | CASSLGVSDTQYF
NA | TRBV7-3 | CASSLKAGGTQYF
NA | TRBV30 | CAWKILVYGNEQFF
NA | TRBV11-3 | CASSLGGGSPNTEAFF
NA | TRBV2 | CASSEISGTAGYGYTF
NA | TRBV18 | CASSPQGFQETQYF
NA | TRBV4-1 | CASSPQGLVPGELFF
NA | TRBV28 | CASSLSRPQETQYF
NA | TRBV7-7 | CASSLATNTEAFF
NA | TRBV28 | CASSPPLGNEQYF
NA | TRBV6-6 | CAVGGGNQPQHF